Detailed here is one T cell receptor beta chain. Its antigen is undetermined. Making TCR beta cDNA involved 400 to 600 ng total RNA and a constant-region primer. Nested multiplex PCR, run for three rounds with slightly modified ARM-PCR, yielded TCR beta libraries. The opening two PCR rounds, 10 cycles each, paired TRBV1-TRBV30 forward primers with a C-beta reverse primer. TCRdb itself ran the multiplex PCR reads through MiXCR, one entry per CDR3 protein. The sample includes tens of thousands of distinct CDR3 sequences, about three quarters of them seen just once. From around 18-30 mg of unsorted bulk tissue, DNA and RNA were co-extracted together. This entry comes from a study of tumor-infiltrating lymphocytes in primary liver carcinoma. Turning to the study itself: Participating patients were men and women between 30 and 69 years old.

Study results and caveats: Only about 8-24% of top clones were detected in each of the five tumor regions.

The V end lost 4 bases, the J end lost 4 bases, and 5 bases lay between the germline ends. CDR3 size: 10 residues. From germline, CDR1 is SQVTM and CDR2 ANQGSEA. Sequencing was performed on liver tumor tissue from sampling region 1. Subset defined: tumor region T1, superior pole. The chain employs TRBV29-1 and TRBJ2-7; D not certain. This TCR was recovered from a middle-aged man with primary liver carcinoma and hepatitis B virus infection. The CDR3 region is CSVAEYEQYF. CDR3 bases: TGCAGCGTTGCGGAATACGAGCAGTACTTC.